The rows below give T cell receptor beta chains drawn from one sample of a study of cytomegalovirus exposure and HLA in healthy donors. Sequencing used immunoSEQ multiplex PCR; TCRdb keeps in-frame clones, though not all of them. Among fewer than 150,000 clones listed, 77% were seen once. Specimen: PBMCs. These receptors all come from a woman aged 50 to 65 in good health and CMV-seronegative. Each CDR3 is given with its conserved first and last residue. Fields, in order: J gene, V gene, D gene, clone size, CDR3 DNA, CDR3 protein. A D gene is named only where the DNA matches it firmly. Clone size is shown for a subset of rows, as once, few, many or a class of expanded clone.

>TRBJ2-2|TRBV5-4|TRBD2|-
TGTGCCAGCAGCCCCGGGACTAGCTGGAACACCGGGGAGCTGTTTTTT
CASSPGTSWNTGELFF
>TRBJ1-2|TRBV5-4|-|-
TGTGCCAGCAGCTTAAGGGGAACCAACTATGGCTACACCTTC
CASSLRGTNYGYTF
>TRBJ2-7|TRBV27|TRBD1|-
TGTGCCAGCAGTTGGGGACAGGGGTCCAATCTCTACGAGCAGTACTTC
CASSWGQGSNLYEQYF
>TRBJ2-7|TRBV6-5|TRBD2|-
TGTGCCAGCAGTTACCTGGCTAGCGGGCGGTACGAGCAGTACTTC
CASSYLASGRYEQYF
>TRBJ2-7|TRBV28|TRBD1|-
TGTGCCAGCAGTCGAGGACAGGGGGCAACCTACGAGCAGTACTTC
CASSRGQGATYEQYF
>TRBJ2-7|TRBV4-3|-|-
TGCGCCAGCAGCCACCAAGCGACAGGACAAGAACAGTACTTC
CASSHQATGQEQYF
>TRBJ1-6|TRBV4-1|-|-
TGCGCCAGCAGCCTCCGGGAGCAGGCGCCTTCACCCCTCCACTTT
CASSLREQAPSPLHF
>TRBJ2-7|TRBV7-2|TRBD1|-
TGTGCCAGCAGCTTAGAAGGACAGGAGATCTACGAGCAGTACTTC
CASSLEGQEIYEQYF
>TRBJ1-1|TRBV10-2|TRBD1|once
TGCGCCAGCAGGGACCCAGGGGGCAAGGCGGGGAACACTGAAGCTTTCTTT
CASRDPGGKAGNTEAFF
>TRBJ1-2|TRBV18|TRBD1|-
TGTGCCAGCTCACCGGACAGGGTTTATGGCTACACCTTC
CASSPDRVYGYTF
>TRBJ2-7|TRBV6-1|-|-
TGTGCCAGCAGTACTTACGAGCAGTACTTC
CASSTYEQYF
>TRBJ2-1|TRBV10-3|-|-
TGTGCCATCAGTGAGTCTAGCGACGCTTTCAATGAGCAGTTCTTC
CAISESSDAFNEQFF
>TRBJ2-1|TRBV2|-|-
TGTGCCAGCAGTGGGACTTCGAGCTCCTACAATGAGCAGTTCTTC
CASSGTSSSYNEQFF
>TRBJ1-5|TRBV4-1|-|-
TGCGCCAGCAGCCACGCCCTCTCACAGGGTAGGGCACAGCCCCAGCATTTT
CASSHALSQGRAQPQHF
>TRBJ1-4|TRBV7-8|TRBD1|-
TGTGCCAGCAGCCTAACACAGGGGGCGAATGAAAAACTGTTTTTT
CASSLTQGANEKLFF
>TRBJ1-1|TRBV2|TRBD1|-
TGTGCCAGCAGCGATGACAGGGGGCAGGTTAAGAACACTGAAGCTTTCTTT
CASSDDRGQVKNTEAFF
>TRBJ2-7|TRBV5-6|-|-
TGTGCCAGCAGCTTAAGAACAGGGGAGCAGTACTTC
CASSLRTGEQYF
>TRBJ1-4|TRBV28|-|-
TGTGCCAGCAGTTTTGCAAGCCTAAACTTCGAAAAACTGTTTTTT
CASSFASLNFEKLFF
>TRBJ1-2|TRBV2|-|-
TGTGCCAGCATGCCTTGGTCAGGAACTAACTATGGCTACACCTTC
CASMPWSGTNYGYTF
>TRBJ2-1|TRBV5-1|-|-
TGCGCCAGCAGCTTGGAGGTGGGGGCCAATGAGCAGTTCTTC
CASSLEVGANEQFF
>TRBJ2-3|TRBV6-4|TRBD2|few
TGTGCCAGCAGTGAGCGGGGGGGCACAGATACGCAGTATTTT
CASSERGGTDTQYF
>TRBJ2-3|TRBV4-1|-|-
TGCGCCAGCAGCCTATTAGCGCCTTCTATCCCAGATACGCAGTATTTT
CASSLLAPSIPDTQYF
>TRBJ2-1|TRBV18|TRBD1|-
TGTGCCAGCTCCCCGGACAGGGGGATAGGCAATGAGCAGTTCTTC
CASSPDRGIGNEQFF
>TRBJ2-3|TRBV6-1|-|-
TGTGCCAGCAGTCTAGTCGATACGCAGTATTTT
CASSLVDTQYF
>TRBJ2-1|TRBV4-2|TRBD1|-
TGTGCCAGCAGCCAAAGGGGACAGGTGGATGAGCAGTTCTTC
CASSQRGQVDEQFF
>TRBJ1-1|TRBV5-4|TRBD1|few
TGTGCCACCCGGACAGGGGAGGGCACTGAAGCTTTCTTT
CATRTGEGTEAFF
>TRBJ1-2|TRBV7-8|TRBD1|-
TGTGCCAGCAGCCCGGTTCGGACAGGGTCTTATGGCTACACCTTC
CASSPVRTGSYGYTF
>TRBJ1-1|TRBV27|TRBD1|-
TGTGCCAGCCGAGGACAGGCTCAGGGTGAAGCTTTCTTT
CASRGQAQGEAFF
>TRBJ1-3|TRBV9|TRBD1|-
TGTGCCAGCAGCGTAGAGGCAGGGGGAGGAAGCACCATATATTTT
CASSVEAGGGSTIYF
>TRBJ2-3|TRBV7-8|-|-
TGTGCCAGCAGCTTAGGGGCTGATACGCAGTATTTT
CASSLGADTQYF
>TRBJ2-1|TRBV5-5|TRBD2|-
TGTGCCAGCAGCCCCTCGGGACTAGCGGGGGTATATGAGCAGTTCTTC
CASSPSGLAGVYEQFF
>TRBJ1-5|TRBV9|-|few
TGTGCCAGCAGTAAAGGGGCTAGCAATCAGCCCCAGCATTTT
CASSKGASNQPQHF
>TRBJ1-2|TRBV18|-|-
TGTGCCAGCTCACCTGGTTACGGTCACTATGGCTACACCTTC
CASSPGYGHYGYTF
>TRBJ1-2|TRBV14|-|few
TGTGCCAGCAGCGATCGCGGGGGGCTTGACTATGGCTACACCTTC
CASSDRGGLDYGYTF
>TRBJ2-5|TRBV7-9|-|-
TGTGCCAGCAGCCGACTTTCGGGTCAGCAAGAGACCCAGTACTTC
CASSRLSGQQETQYF
>TRBJ2-1|TRBV6-4|TRBD2|-
TGTGCCAGCAGTCCCACTAGCGGCGCCTCCAATGAGCAGTTCTTC
CASSPTSGASNEQFF
>TRBJ1-1|TRBV9|TRBD1|-
TGTGCCAGCAGCGATGGACAGGGGGCGCCCCCTGAAGCTTTCTTT
CASSDGQGAPPEAFF
>TRBJ2-3|TRBV15|-|once
TGTGCCACCAGCAACAGGTTGTTCGCAGATACGCAGTATTTT
CATSNRLFADTQYF
>TRBJ2-1|TRBV19|TRBD2|-
TGTGCCAGTAGTAAGGTTAGCGGGGGGTACAATGAGCAGTTCTTC
CASSKVSGGYNEQFF
>TRBJ2-1|TRBV4-2|-|-
TGTGCCAGCAGCCAAATGTCAGGGGCACTTCCGCAGTTCTTC
CASSQMSGALPQFF
>TRBJ2-5|TRBV27|-|-
TGTGCCAGCAGAACCGGGACGGGGACGGGGGTCCAGTACTTC
CASRTGTGTGVQYF
>TRBJ1-2|TRBV6-1|-|-
TGTGCCAGCGTTAAGGGAGATAATGGCTACACCTTC
CASVKGDNGYTF